The 17 T cell receptor beta chains presented below share a single source sample, sequenced in a study of T cell changes during pregnancy in multiple sclerosis (dated by TCRdb to the late 2010s). Libraries were built with the immunoSEQ multiplex PCR assay. TCRdb stores this immuneACCESS table with in-frame sequences only. Part of the clones is absent; in the studies checked, under half of the shortfall reflects unresolved V genes, and no reason is known for the rest. This sample lists under 90,000 clones; roughly 90% were detected once. The biggest ten clones account for about 4% of the sample. This specimen was peripheral blood, taken after pregnancy. The receptor set was obtained from a female donor in good health, enrolled as a control in a pregnancy study.

The genes are TRBV10-3 and TRBJ2-3, with 8 bases identical to TRBD1. This CDR3 is built from 15 residues. Germline CDR1 and CDR2: ENHRY and SYGVKD. Trimming took 6 bases from V and 2 from J; bases not matched to a gene: 7. CDR3 sequence: CAIRNDRGDTDTQYF. In nucleotides, the CDR3 is TGTGCCATCAGAAACGACAGGGGCGACACAGATACGCAGTATTTT.

The V call is TRBV19, the J call TRBJ2-1, with TRBD1 matching 8 bases. Trimming cost V 5 bases and J 4 bases; bases outside gene matches: 10. The CDR3 has 16 amino acids. Germline CDR1 is LNHDA and CDR2 is SQIVND (reference sequence). CDR3 amino acids: CASSPIQGGRYNEQFF. CDR3 sequence (DNA): TGTGCCAGTAGTCCTATACAGGGGGGAAGATACAATGAGCAGTTCTTC.

This clone was counted once. V usage is TRBV28 and J usage is TRBJ1-1, with a weak D call TRBD1 (5 bases). Trimming took off 7 bases at V and 5 bases at J, with 14 bases between the two ends. CDR3 length: 13 residues. Germline V gene data show CDR1 as MDHEN and CDR2 as SYDVKM. The CDR3, as DNA: TGTGCCAGCACCTCTCGGGGGTGGACTGAAGCTTTCTTT. It is translated as CASTSRGWTEAFF.

The chain uses TRBV20-1 and TRBJ1-1; no reliable D call. This CDR3 contains 11 residues. Germline CDR1 is DFQATT and CDR2 is SNEGSKA (reference sequence). Trimming took 1 base from V and 11 from J, leaving 11 bases between them. CDR3 sequence reads: CSARGSGGAFF. The CDR3 coding sequence is TGCAGTGCTAGAGGTTCAGGCGGGGCTTTCTTT.

This clone was observed once. CDR3 bases: TGTGCCAGCAGTTGGGTAGGGGGCGAACCTGAAGCTTTCTTT. It encodes CASSWVGGEPEAFF. The V call is TRBV27, the J call TRBJ1-1; the match to TRBD1 covers 7 bases. The CDR3 has 14 residues. With 4 bases clipped from V and 6 bases from J, the junction kept 8 bases outside the gene matches. Germline CDR1 MNHEY, CDR2 SMNVEV (reference sequence).

Worth noting for this clone: One end of the junction is discordant with germline, which a read error may explain. The J gene is TRBJ2-2, the V gene TRBV7-7; D not certain. CDR3 size: 13 residues. Germline CDR1 is SSHAT and CDR2 is FNYEAQ (reference sequence). CDR3 in amino acids: CASSLSSTGELFF. CDR3 sequence (DNA): TGTGCTAGCAGCTTATCCTCCACCGGGGAGCTGTTTTTT.

DNA of the CDR3: TGTGCCAGCAGCTTCGAGAACAGGGGCACAGATACGCAGTATTTT. This encodes CASSFENRGTDTQYF. The chain recombines TRBV5-4 with TRBJ2-3, with D perhaps matching TRBD1 (6 bases). This CDR3 spans 15 amino acids. Per germline, CDR1 SGHNT and CDR2 YYREEE (reference sequence). V shed 2 bases and J shed 1 base, with 11 bases lying between them.

The rearrangement links TRBV7-8 to TRBJ2-7, with a tentative D call TRBD2 (5 bases). The length of the CDR3 is 14 residues. Germline CDR1 reads SGHVS; CDR2 reads FQNEAQ. V lost 5 bases, J lost 4 bases, and 15 bases lay in between. CDR3 residues: CASSPLDGEYEQYF. CDR3 nucleotides: TGTGCCAGCAGCCCGTTGGACGGGGAATACGAGCAGTACTTC.

This clone has only a few counts. This chain connects TRBV7-9 to TRBJ2-7; maybe TRBD2 (5 bases). Germline CDR1 SEHNR, CDR2 FQNEAQ (reference sequence). The length of the CDR3 is 16 residues. Trimming stripped 1 base from V and 2 bases from J, with 15 bases between. CDR3 sequence (DNA): TGTGCCAGCAGCTTAGACGTCTTCGGCGGGCCCTACGAGCAGTACTTC. This gives the protein CASSLDVFGGPYEQYF.

This clone appeared a single time. The J gene is TRBJ1-6, the V gene TRBV6-5; possibly TRBD1 for D (5 bases). CDR3 length: 15 residues. Trimming removed 5 bases at V and 10 bases at J, with 18 bases between. Per germline, CDR1 MNHEY and CDR2 SVGAGI. The CDR3: CASSPSGHKNSPLHF. In DNA, the CDR3 is TGTGCCAGCAGTCCGTCCGGACACAAGAACTCACCCCTCCACTTT.

The V call is TRBV4-1, the J call TRBJ1-4; 8 bases map to TRBD1. Trimming took 1 base from V and 8 from J; bases not matched to a gene: 6. CDR3 length: 15 residues. The germline V gene encodes CDR1 MGHRA and CDR2 YSYEKL. CDR3 region: CASSQAGTGREKLFF. CDR3 sequence (DNA): TGCGCCAGCAGCCAAGCAGGGACAGGCAGGGAAAAACTGTTTTTT.

The chain couples TRBV27 to TRBJ1-2, with 7 bases matching TRBD1. Germline V lookup: CDR1 MNHEY, CDR2 SMNVEV (reference sequence). V lost 5 bases and J lost 6; bases outside the gene matches: 9. The CDR3 is 14 residues long. The CDR3 bases are TGTGCCAGCAGTACCAACCGGGACAGAGATGGCTACACCTTC. It translates to CASSTNRDRDGYTF.

The V gene is TRBV5-4, the J gene TRBJ2-3; 7 nucleotides agree with TRBD2. CDR3 length equals 16 residues. Losses at the gene ends were 0 bases for V and 6 bases for J; bases not matched to a gene: 10. Germline V gene lookup returns CDR1 SGHNT and CDR2 YYREEE (reference sequence). CDR3 loop: CASSLASGSPRDTQYF. DNA for the CDR3: TGTGCCAGCAGCTTGGCTAGCGGATCCCCACGGGATACGCAGTATTTT.

CDR3 in amino acids: CASSSFGGSLDTQYF. As DNA, the CDR3 is TGTGCCAGCAGCTCCTTCGGGGGGAGTTTGGATACGCAGTATTTT. The rearrangement uses TRBV7-2 and TRBJ2-3; 7 positions agree with TRBD2. CDR1 and CDR2 from the germline V gene are SGHTA and FQGNSA. There are 15 residues in the CDR3. V lost 4 bases, J lost 6 bases, and 10 bases stayed unmatched.

The V call is TRBV5-6, the J call TRBJ1-2, with 7 nucleotides matching TRBD1. CDR3 size: 14 residues. The germline gives CDR1 SGHDT, CDR2 YYEEEE. V was pared by 4 bases and J by 4 bases, with 7 bases of the junction left unmatched. CDR3 in amino acids: CASSPTTGTYGYTF. The CDR3 DNA reads TGTGCCAGCAGCCCCACGACAGGGACCTATGGCTACACCTTC.

This clone has just one count. An end of the junction differs from the germline gene, which may be a read error. The rearrangement links TRBV7-2 to TRBJ1-2; 9 bases agree with TRBD1. The V gene's germline CDR1 is SGHTA and CDR2 FQGNSA. The CDR3 contains 12 residues. The CDR3 DNA reads as TGTGCCAGCAGCTTGGGACAGGGAGAAATCTCCTTC. This gives the protein CASSLGQGEISF.

The chain couples TRBV28 to TRBJ1-5, with 7 bases lining up with TRBD1. CDR3 size: 20 residues. J gave up 0 bases and V 6 bases, and 20 bases lay outside the gene matches. CDR1 and CDR2 from the germline V gene are MDHEN and SYDVKM. CDR3 in DNA: TGTGCCAGCAGCTCAACCCGGGACAGCTATGGAGTTTATAGCAATCAGCCCCAGCATTTT. Protein sequence: CASSSTRDSYGVYSNQPQHF.